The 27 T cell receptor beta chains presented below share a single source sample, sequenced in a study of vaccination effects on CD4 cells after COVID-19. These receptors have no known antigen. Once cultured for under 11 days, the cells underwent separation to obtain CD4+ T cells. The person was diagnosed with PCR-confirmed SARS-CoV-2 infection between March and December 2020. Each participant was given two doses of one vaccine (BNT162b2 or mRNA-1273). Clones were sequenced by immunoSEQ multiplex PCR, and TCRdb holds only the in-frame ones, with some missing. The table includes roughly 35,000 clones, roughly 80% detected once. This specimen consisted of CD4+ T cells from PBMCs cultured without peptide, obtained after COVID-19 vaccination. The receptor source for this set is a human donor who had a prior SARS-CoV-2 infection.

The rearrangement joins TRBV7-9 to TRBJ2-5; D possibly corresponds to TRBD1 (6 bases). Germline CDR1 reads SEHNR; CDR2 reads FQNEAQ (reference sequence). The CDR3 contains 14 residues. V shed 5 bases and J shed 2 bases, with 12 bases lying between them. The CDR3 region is CASSEGQLQETQYF. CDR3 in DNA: TGTGCCAGCAGCGAAGGACAGCTACAAGAGACCCAGTACTTC.

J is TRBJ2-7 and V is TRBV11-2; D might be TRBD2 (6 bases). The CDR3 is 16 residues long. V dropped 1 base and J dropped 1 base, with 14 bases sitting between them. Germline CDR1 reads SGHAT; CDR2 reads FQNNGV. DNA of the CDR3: TGTGCCAGCAGCTTAGTTTTGGCGGGAACTTCCTACGAGCAGTACTTC. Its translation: CASSLVLAGTSYEQYF. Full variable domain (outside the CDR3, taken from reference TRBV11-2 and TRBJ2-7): EAGVAQSPRYKIIEKRQSVAFWCNPISGHATLYWYQQILGQGPKLLIQFQNNGVVDDSQLPKDRFSAERLKGVDSTLKIQPAKLEDSAVYLCASSLVLAGTSYEQYFGPGTRLTVT.

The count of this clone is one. The CDR3 sequence is CASSRGGEGYEQYF. CDR3 coding DNA: TGTGCCAGCAGTCGAGGGGGGGAGGGTTACGAGCAGTACTTC. This chain joins TRBV7-2 and TRBJ2-7; tentatively, D is TRBD2 (7 bases). The CDR3 contains 14 residues. Trimming shortened V by 6 bases and J by 4 bases, and 16 bases separated the two germline ends. CDR1 is SGHTA and CDR2 is FQGNSA in the germline V gene.

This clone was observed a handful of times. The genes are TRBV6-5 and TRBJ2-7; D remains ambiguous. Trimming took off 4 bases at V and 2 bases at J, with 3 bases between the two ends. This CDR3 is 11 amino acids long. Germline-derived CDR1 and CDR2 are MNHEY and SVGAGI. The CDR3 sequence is CASSWAYEQYF. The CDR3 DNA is TGTGCCAGCAGTTGGGCCTACGAGCAGTACTTC.

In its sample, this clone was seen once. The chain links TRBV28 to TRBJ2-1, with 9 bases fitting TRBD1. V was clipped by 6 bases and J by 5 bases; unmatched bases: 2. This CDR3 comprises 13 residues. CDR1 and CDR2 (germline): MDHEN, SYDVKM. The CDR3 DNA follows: TGTGCCAGCAGGCGACAGGGGGACAATGAGCAGTTCTTC. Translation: CASRRQGDNEQFF.

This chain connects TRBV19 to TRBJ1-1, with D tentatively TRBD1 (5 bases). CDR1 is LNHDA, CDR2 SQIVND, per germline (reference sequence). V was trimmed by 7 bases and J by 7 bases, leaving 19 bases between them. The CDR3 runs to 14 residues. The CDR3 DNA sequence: TGTGCCAGTACCCCTGGGGCGGTTCGGAGTGAAGCTTTCTTT. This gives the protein CASTPGAVRSEAFF.

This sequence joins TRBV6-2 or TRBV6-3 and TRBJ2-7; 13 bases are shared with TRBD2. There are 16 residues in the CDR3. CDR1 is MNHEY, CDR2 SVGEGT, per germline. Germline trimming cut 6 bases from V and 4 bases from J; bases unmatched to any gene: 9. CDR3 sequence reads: CASSLTSGRRNYEQYF. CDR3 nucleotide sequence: TGTGCCAGCAGCTTGACTAGCGGGAGGAGGAATTACGAGCAGTACTTC.

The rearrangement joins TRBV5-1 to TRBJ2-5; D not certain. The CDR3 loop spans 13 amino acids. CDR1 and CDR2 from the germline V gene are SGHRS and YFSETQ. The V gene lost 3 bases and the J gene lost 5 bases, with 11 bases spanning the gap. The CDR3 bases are TGCGCCAGCAGCTCGAAACACCGCGAGACCCAGTACTTC. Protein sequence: CASSSKHRETQYF.

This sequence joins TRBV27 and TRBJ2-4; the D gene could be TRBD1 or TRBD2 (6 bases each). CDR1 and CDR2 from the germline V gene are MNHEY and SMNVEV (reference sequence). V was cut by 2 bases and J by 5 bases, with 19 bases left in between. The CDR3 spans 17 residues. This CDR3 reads CASSLTRLGGLENIQYF. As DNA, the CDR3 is TGTGCCAGCAGTTTAACTCGGCTCGGGGGCTTGGAAAACATTCAGTACTTC.

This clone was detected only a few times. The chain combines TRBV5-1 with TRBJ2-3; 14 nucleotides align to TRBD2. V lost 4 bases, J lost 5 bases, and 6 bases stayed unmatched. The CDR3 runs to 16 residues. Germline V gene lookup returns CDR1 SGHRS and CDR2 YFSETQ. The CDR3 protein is CASSLGLAGGLDTQYF. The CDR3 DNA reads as TGCGCCAGCAGCCTCGGACTAGCGGGGGGTTTAGATACGCAGTATTTT.

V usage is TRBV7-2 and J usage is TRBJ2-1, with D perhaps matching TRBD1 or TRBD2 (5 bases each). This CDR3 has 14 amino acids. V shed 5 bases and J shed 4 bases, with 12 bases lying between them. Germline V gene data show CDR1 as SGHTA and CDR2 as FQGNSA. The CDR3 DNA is TGTGCCAGCAGCCTCGGGACCGCGTACAATGAGCAGTTCTTC. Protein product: CASSLGTAYNEQFF.

The CDR3 loop reads CAIRRTSASADTQYF. CDR3 nucleotides: TGTGCCATCAGGAGGACTAGCGCCTCAGCAGATACGCAGTATTTT. V and J are TRBV10-3 and TRBJ2-3; TRBD2 matches 9 bases. This CDR3 region has 15 residues. CDR1 is ENHRY, CDR2 SYGVKD, per germline. V gave up 6 bases and J gave up 4 bases; unmatched junction bases: 8.

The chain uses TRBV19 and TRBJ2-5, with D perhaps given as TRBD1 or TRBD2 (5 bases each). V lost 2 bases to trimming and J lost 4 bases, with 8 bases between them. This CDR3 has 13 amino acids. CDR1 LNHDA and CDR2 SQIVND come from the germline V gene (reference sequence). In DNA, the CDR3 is TGTGCCAGTAGTATAAGAGGGGTAGAGACCCAGTACTTC. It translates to CASSIRGVETQYF.

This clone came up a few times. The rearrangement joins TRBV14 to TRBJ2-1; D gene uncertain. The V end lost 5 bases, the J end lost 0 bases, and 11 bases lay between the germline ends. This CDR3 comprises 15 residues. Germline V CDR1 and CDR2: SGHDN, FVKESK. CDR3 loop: CASSEIPSSYNEQFF. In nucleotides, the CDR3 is TGTGCCAGCAGCGAAATCCCGAGCTCCTACAATGAGCAGTTCTTC.

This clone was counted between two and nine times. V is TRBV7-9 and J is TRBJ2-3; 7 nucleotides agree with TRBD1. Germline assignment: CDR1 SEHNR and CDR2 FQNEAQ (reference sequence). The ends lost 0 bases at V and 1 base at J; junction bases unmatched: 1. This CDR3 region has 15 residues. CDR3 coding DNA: TGTGCCAGCAGCTTAGCAAGGGGGCGCACAGATACGCAGTATTTT. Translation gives CASSLARGRTDTQYF.

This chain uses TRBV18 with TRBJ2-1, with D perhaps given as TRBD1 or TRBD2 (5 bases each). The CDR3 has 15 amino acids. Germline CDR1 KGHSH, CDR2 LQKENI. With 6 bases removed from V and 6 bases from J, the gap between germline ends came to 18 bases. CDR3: CASSYRDVDFNEQFF. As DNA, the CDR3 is TGTGCCAGCTCTTACCGGGACGTGGATTTCAATGAGCAGTTCTTC.

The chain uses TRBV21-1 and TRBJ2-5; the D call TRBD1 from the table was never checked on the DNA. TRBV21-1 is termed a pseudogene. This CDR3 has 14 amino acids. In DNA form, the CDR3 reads TGTGCCAGCAGGACGACAGGGGGCCCAGAGACCCAGTACTTC. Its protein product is CASRTTGGPETQYF.

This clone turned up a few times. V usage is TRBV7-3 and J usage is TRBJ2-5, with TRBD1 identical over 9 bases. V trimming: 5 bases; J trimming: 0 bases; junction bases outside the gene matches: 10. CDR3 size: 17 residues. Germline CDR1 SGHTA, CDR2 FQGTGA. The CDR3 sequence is CASSPGQGITYQETQYF. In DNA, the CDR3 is TGTGCCAGCAGCCCGGGACAGGGAATCACTTACCAAGAGACCCAGTACTTC.

The CDR3: CASSQFARGGPNYGYTF. The CDR3 coding sequence is TGTGCCAGCAGCCAATTTGCCAGGGGAGGACCTAACTATGGCTACACCTTC. The rearrangement links TRBV14 to TRBJ1-2; D may be TRBD1 (6 bases). V was trimmed by 2 bases and J by 0 bases, leaving 16 bases between them. CDR1 SGHDN and CDR2 FVKESK come from the germline V gene. The CDR3 sequence is 17 residues long. The entire variable domain, with the rest obtained from reference TRBV14 and TRBJ1-2, is as follows: EAGVTQFPSHSVIEKGQTVTLRCDPISGHDNLYWYRRVMGKEIKFLLHFVKESKQDESGMPNNRFLAERTGGTYSTLKVQPAELEDSGVYFCASSQFARGGPNYGYTFGSGTRLTVV.

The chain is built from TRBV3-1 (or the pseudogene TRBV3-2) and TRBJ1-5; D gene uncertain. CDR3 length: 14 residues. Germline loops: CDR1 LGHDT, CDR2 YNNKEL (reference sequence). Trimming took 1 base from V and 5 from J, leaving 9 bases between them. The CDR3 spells CASSQGEDHQPQHF. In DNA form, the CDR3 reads TGTGCCAGCAGCCAAGGGGAGGATCATCAGCCCCAGCATTTT.

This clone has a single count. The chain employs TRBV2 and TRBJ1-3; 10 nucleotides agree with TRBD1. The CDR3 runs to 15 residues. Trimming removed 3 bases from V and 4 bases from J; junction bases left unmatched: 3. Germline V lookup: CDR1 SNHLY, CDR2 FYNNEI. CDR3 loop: CASSETGGRGNTIYF. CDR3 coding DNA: TGTGCCAGCAGTGAGACAGGGGGCAGGGGAAACACCATATATTTT.

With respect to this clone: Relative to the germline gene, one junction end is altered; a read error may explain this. CDR3 DNA: TGTGCCAGCAGTTTGGGACTAGCCAAAAACATTCAGTACTTC. Translating it yields CASSLGLAKNIQYF. The chain joins TRBV5-6 to TRBJ2-4; perhaps TRBD2 as D (6 bases). The CDR3 is 14 amino acids. From germline, CDR1 is SGHDT and CDR2 YYEEEE. Based on the CDR3 plus reference TRBV5-6 and TRBJ2-4, the full variable domain is DAGVTQSPTHLIKTRGQQVTLRCSPKSGHDTVSWYQQALGQGPQFIFQYYEEEERQRGNFPDRFSGHQFPNYSSELNVNALLLGDSALYLCASSLGLAKNIQYFGAGTRLSVL.

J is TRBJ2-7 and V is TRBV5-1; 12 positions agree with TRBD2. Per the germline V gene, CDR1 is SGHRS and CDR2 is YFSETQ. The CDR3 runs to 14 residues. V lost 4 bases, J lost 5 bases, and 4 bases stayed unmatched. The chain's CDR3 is CASSPRLAGDEQYF. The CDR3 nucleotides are TGCGCCAGCAGCCCCCGACTAGCGGGGGACGAGCAGTACTTC.

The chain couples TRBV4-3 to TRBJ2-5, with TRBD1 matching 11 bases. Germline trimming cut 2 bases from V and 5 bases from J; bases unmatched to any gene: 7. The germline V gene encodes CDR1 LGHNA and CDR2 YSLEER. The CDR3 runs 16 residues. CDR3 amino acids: CASSQRGTGGMETQYF. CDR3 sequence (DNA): TGCGCCAGCAGCCAAAGGGGGACAGGGGGTATGGAGACCCAGTACTTC.

CDR3: CASSDPRDLPNTGELFF. The CDR3 coding sequence is TGTGCCAGCAGCGACCCACGGGACTTACCGAACACCGGGGAGCTGTTTTTT. The gene calls are TRBV9 and TRBJ2-2; possible D gene TRBD2, 6 bases. V dropped 3 bases and J dropped 0 bases, with 15 bases sitting between them. The length of the CDR3 is 17 residues. Germline values: CDR1 SGDLS, CDR2 YYNGEE.

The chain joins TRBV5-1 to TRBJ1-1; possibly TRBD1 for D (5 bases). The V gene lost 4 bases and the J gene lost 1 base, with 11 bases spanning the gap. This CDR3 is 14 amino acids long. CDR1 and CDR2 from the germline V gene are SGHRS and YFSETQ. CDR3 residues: CASSLDRRNTEAFF. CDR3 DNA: TGCGCCAGCAGCCTTGACAGACGGAACACTGAAGCTTTCTTT.

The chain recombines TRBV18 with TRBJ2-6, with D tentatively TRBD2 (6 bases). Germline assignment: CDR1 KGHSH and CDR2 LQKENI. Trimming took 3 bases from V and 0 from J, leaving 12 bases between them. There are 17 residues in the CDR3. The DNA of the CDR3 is TGTGCCAGCTCACCTCGCGTGGACTACTCTGGGGCCAACGTCCTGACTTTC. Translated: CASSPRVDYSGANVLTF.